The subject of this entry is one T cell receptor beta chain. The target antigen is unknown. Relative to the germline gene, one junction end is altered; a read error may explain this. The data originate from a study of identical twins. Regarding the study as a whole: Fewer insertions were carried by abundant cord blood beta clonotypes, but none was seen in memory repertoires.

Looked up from germline, CDR1 is SQVTM and CDR2 is ANQGSEA. This CDR3 is built from 14 residues. Each cDNA held unique molecular identifiers, and template switching gave it a universal primer site. MiXCR, applied by TCRdb to the 5' RACE reads, yields one record per CDR3 protein. The sample lists around 230,000 distinct CDR3 sequences; 6.5% were seen once. This sample also belongs to another study, concerning T cells expressing NK-cell markers. That paper notes: Sorted CD3+CD56+NKG2C+, CD3+CD56+NKG2C- and CD3+CD56-NKG2C+ T cells provided the TCR beta repertoires. Leadership of the CD3+CD56-NKG2C+ fraction also belonged to these clonotypes in four donors.

Material: CD8+ T cells sorted from blood. V is TRBV29-1 and J is TRBJ2-1, with TRBD1 as a possible D gene (6 bases). The receptor's source is a woman in her late teens or twenties in good health. The CDR3 DNA reads TGCAGCGTTGCCCACAGGTTTGGGGACAATGAGCAGTCCTTC. It encodes CSVAHRFGDNEQSF.